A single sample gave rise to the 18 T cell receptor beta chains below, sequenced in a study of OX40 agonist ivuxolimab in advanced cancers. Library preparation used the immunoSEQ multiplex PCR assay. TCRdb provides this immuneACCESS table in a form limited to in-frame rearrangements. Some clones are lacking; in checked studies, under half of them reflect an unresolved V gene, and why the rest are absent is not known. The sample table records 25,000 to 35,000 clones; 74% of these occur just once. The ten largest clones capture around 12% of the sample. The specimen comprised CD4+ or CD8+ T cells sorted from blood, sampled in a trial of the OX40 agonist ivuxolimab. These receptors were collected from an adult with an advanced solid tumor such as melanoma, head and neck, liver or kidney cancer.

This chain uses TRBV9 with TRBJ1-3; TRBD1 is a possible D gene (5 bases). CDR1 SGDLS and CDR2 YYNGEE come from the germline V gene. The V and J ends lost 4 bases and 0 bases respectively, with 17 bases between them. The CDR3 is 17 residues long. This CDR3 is CASSLEPGRRSGNTIYF. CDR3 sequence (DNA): TGTGCCAGCAGCTTAGAACCGGGACGCCGCTCTGGAAACACCATATATTTT.

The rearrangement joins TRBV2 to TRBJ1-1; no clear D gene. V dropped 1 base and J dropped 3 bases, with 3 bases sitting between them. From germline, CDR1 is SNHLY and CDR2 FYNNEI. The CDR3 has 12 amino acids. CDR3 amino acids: CASSEGYTEAFF. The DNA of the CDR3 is TGTGCCAGCAGTGAAGGGTACACTGAAGCTTTCTTT.

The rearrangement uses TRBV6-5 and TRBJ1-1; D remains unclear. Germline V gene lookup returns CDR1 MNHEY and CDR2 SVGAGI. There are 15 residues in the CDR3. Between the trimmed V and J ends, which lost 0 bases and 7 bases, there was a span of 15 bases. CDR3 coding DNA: TGTGCCAGCAGTTACTCGGTGGCCCAAGGTGGTGAAGCTTTCTTT. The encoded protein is CASSYSVAQGGEAFF.

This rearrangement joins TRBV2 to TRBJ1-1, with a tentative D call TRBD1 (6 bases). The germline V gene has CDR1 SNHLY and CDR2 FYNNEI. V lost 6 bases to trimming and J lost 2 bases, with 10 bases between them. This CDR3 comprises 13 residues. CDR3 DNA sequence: TGTGCCAGCAGAGTGGACAGTAACACTGAAGCTTTCTTT. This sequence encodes CASRVDSNTEAFF.

The CDR3 is CASSQGGGVRDSPLHF. The CDR3, as DNA: TGTGCCAGCAGCCAGGGGGGGGGCGTTAGGGATTCACCCCTCCACTTT. This chain links TRBV5-4 with TRBJ1-6; 7 nucleotides line up with TRBD1. This CDR3 contains 16 residues. The germline V gene encodes CDR1 SGHNT and CDR2 YYREEE (reference sequence). Trimming took 4 bases from V and 8 from J; bases not matched to a gene: 12.

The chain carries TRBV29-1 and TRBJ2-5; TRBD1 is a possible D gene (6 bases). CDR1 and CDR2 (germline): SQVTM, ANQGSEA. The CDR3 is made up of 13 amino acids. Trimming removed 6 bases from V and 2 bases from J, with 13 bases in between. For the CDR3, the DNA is TGCAGCGTCCCCAGGGGACCTCAAGAGACCCAGTACTTC. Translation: CSVPRGPQETQYF. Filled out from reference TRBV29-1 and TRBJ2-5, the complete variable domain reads SAVISQKPSRDICQRGTSLTIQCQVDSQVTMMFWYRQQPGQSLTLIATANQGSEATYESGFVIDKFPISRPNLTFSTLTVSNMSPEDSSIYLCSVPRGPQETQYFGPGTRLLVL.

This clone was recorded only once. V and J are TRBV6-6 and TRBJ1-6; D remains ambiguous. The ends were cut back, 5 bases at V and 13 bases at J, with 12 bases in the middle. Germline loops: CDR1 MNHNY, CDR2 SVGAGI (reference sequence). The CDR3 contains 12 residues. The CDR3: CASSLTDPPLHF. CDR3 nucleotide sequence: TGTGCCAGCAGTCTTACGGACCCGCCCCTCCACTTT.

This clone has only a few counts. The CDR3 loop is CASSATGETGELFF. CDR3 in DNA: TGTGCCAGCAGCGCGACAGGGGAGACCGGGGAGCTGTTTTTT. The J gene is TRBJ2-2, the V gene TRBV7-6; the match to TRBD1 covers 8 bases. Looked up from germline, CDR1 is SGHVS and CDR2 is FNYEAQ. J lost 5 bases, V lost 5 bases, and 4 bases had no gene match. This CDR3 has 14 amino acids.

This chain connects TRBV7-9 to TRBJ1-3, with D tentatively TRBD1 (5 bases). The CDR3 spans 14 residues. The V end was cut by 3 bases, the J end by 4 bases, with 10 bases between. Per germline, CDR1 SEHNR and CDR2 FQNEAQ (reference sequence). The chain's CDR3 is CASSLGGRGNTIYF. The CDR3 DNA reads TGTGCCAGCAGCTTGGGGGGGAGAGGAAACACCATATATTTT.

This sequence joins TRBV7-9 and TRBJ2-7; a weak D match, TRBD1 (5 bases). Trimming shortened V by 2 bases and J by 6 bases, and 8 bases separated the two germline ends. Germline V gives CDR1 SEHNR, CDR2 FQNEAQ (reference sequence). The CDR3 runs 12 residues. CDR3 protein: CASSLRQSEQYF. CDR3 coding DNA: TGTGCCAGCAGCTTACGACAGTCCGAGCAGTACTTC.

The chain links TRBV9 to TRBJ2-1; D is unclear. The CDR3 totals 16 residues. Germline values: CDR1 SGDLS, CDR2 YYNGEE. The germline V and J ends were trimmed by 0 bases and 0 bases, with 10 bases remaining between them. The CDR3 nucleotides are TGTGCCAGCAGCGTAGCGTCCCAGATCTCCTACAATGAGCAGTTCTTC. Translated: CASSVASQISYNEQFF.

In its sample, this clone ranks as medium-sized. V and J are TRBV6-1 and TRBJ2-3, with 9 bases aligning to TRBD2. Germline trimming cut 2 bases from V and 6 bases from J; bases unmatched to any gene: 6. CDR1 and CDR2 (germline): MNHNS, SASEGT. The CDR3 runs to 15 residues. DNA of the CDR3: TGTGCCAGCAGTGAACTGGCTAGCGGGGAGGATACGCAGTATTTT. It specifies CASSELASGEDTQYF.

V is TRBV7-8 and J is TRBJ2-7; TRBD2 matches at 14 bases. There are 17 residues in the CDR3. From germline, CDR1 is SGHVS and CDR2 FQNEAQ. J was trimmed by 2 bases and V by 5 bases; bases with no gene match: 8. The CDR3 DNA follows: TGTGCCAGCAGCCCCACCCGACTAGCGGGGGGGCCCTACGAGCAGTACTTC. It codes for CASSPTRLAGGPYEQYF.

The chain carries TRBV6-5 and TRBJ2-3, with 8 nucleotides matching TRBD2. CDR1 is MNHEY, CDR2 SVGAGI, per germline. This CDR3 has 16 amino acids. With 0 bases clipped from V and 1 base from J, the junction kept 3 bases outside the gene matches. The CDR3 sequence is CASSYSSGVGTDTQYF. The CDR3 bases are TGTGCCAGCAGTTACTCTAGCGGGGTAGGCACAGATACGCAGTATTTT.

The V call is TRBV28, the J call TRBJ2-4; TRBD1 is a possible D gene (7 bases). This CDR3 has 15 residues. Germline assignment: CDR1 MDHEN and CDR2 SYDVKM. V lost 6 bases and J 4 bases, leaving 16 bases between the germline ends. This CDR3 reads CASSDQGGQKNIQYF. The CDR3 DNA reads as TGTGCCAGCAGCGACCAGGGGGGACAGAAAAACATTCAGTACTTC.

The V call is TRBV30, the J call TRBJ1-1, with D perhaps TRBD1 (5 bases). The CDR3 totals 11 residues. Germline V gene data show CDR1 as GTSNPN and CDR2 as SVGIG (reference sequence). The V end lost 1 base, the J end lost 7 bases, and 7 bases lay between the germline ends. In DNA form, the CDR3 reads TGTGCCTGGAGTGGCAGGGTTGAAGCTTTCTTT. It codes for CAWSGRVEAFF.

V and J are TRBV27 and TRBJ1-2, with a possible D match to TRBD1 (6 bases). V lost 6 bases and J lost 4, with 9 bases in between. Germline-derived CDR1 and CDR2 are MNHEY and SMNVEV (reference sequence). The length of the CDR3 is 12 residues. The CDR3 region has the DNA TGTGCCAGCAGGACAGGACCCTATGGCTACACCTTC. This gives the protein CASRTGPYGYTF.

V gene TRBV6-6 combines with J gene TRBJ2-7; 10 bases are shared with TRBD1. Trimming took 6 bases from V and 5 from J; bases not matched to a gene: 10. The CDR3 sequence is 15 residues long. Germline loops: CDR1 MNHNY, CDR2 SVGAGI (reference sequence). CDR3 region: CASSTTGQGDNEQYF. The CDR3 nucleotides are TGTGCCAGCAGCACTACCGGACAGGGGGACAACGAGCAGTACTTC.